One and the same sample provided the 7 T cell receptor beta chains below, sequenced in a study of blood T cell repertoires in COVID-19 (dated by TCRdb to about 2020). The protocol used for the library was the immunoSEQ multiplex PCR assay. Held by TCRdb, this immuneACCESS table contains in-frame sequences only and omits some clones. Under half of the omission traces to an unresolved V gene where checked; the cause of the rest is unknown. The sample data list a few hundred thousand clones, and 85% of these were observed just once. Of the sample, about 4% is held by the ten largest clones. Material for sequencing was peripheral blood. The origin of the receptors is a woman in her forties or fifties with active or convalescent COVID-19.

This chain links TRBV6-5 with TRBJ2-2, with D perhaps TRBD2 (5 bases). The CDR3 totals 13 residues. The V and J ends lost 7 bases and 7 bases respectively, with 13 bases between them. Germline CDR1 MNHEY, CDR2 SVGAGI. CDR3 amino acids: CASNPLVNGELFF. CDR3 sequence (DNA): TGTGCCAGCAACCCACTAGTGAACGGGGAGCTGTTTTTT.

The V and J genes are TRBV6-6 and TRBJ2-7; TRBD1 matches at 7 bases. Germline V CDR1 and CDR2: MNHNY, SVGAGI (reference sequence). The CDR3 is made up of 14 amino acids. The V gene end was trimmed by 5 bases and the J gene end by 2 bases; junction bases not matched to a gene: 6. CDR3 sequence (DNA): TGTGCCAGCAGTCAACAGGGGCTTCCCTACGAGCAGTACTTC. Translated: CASSQQGLPYEQYF.

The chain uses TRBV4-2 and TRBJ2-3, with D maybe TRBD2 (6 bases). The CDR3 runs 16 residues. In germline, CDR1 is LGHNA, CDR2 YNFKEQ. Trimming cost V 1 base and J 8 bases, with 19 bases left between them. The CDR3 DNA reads TGTGCCAGCAGCCAAGCGGGCCTAGCGCACCGGGCTACGCAGTATTTT. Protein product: CASSQAGLAHRATQYF.

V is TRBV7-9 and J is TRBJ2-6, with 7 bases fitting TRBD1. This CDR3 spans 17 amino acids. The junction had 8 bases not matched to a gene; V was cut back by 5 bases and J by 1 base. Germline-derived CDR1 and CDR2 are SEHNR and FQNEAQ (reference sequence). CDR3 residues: CASSRFTGASGANVLTF. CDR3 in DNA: TGTGCCAGCAGCCGTTTTACAGGGGCTTCTGGGGCCAACGTCCTGACTTTC.

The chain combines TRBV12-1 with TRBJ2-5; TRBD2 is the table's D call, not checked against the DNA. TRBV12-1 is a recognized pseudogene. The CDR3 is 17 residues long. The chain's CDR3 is CASSPKYKGGPGETQYF. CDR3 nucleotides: TGTGCCAGCAGCCCCAAGTATAAGGGAGGGCCGGGGGAGACCCAGTACTTC.

The DNA of the CDR3 is TGTGCCAGCAGTTACCGGGGACAGCCTCGGTATGGCTACACCTTC. The encoded protein is CASSYRGQPRYGYTF. V and J are TRBV6-5 and TRBJ1-2; 7 positions match TRBD1. CDR1 MNHEY and CDR2 SVGAGI come from the germline V gene. The trim removed 2 bases at V and 5 bases at J, leaving 8 bases unmatched. The CDR3 has 15 residues.

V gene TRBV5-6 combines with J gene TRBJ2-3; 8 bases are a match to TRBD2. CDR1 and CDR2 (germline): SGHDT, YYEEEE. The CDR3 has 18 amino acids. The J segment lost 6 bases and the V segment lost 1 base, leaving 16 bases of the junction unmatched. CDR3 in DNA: TGTGCCAGCAGCTTGTCAGCTGCTCCGGGACTAGGGTTCGATACGCAGTATTTT. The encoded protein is CASSLSAAPGLGFDTQYF.